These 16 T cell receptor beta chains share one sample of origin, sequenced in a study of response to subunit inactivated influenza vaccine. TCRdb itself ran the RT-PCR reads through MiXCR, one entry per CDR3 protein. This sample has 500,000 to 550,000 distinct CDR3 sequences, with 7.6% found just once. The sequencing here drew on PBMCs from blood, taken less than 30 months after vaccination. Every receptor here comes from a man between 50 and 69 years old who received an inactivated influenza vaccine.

CDR3 sequence: CASSLRTSGDPYNEQFF. The CDR3 DNA reads as TGCGCCAGCAGCTTACGGACTAGCGGGGATCCCTACAATGAGCAGTTCTTC. The rearrangement joins TRBV5-1 to TRBJ2-1; 12 bases are a match to TRBD2. This CDR3 has 17 amino acids. Unmatched junction bases numbered 5, after V lost 2 bases and J lost 2 bases. Germline CDR1 and CDR2: SGHRS and YFSETQ.

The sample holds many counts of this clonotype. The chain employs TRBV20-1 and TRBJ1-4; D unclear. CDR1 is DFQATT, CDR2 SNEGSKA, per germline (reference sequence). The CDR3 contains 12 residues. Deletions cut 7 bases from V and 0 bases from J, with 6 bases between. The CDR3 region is CSVTATNEKLFF. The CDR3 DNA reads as TGCAGTGTCACCGCAACTAATGAAAAACTGTTTTTT.

The DNA for the CDR3 is TGCGCCAGCAGCTTGCCCGAGATGGGAGATCCGGGTGAGCAGTTCTTC. Its translation is CASSLPEMGDPGEQFF. The chain recombines TRBV5-1 with TRBJ2-1; D possibly corresponds to TRBD2 (5 bases). This CDR3 is built from 16 residues. The germline gives CDR1 SGHRS, CDR2 YFSETQ. Trimming cost V 1 base and J 9 bases, with 20 bases left between them.

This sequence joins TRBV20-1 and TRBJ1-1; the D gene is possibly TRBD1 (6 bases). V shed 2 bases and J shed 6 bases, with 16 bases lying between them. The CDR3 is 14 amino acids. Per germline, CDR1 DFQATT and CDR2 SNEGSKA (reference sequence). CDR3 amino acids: CSARTRREGAEAFF. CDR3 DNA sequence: TGCAGTGCTAGAACCCGCAGGGAGGGGGCTGAAGCTTTCTTT.

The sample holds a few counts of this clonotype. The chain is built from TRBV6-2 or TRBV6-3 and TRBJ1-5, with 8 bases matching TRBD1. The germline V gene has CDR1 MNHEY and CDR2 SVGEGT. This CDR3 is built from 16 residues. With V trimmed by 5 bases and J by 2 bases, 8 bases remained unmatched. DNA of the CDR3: TGTGCCAGCAGTCCCACCGGGACAGGACGCAATCAGCCCCAGCATTTT. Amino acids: CASSPTGTGRNQPQHF.

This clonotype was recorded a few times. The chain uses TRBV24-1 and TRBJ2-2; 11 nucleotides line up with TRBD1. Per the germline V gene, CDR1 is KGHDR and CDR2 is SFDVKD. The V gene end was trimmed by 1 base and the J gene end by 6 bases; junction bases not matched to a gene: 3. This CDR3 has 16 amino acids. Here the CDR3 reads CATSDFRTGGSGELFF. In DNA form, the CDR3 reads TGTGCCACCAGTGATTTCCGGACAGGGGGCTCCGGGGAGCTGTTTTTT.

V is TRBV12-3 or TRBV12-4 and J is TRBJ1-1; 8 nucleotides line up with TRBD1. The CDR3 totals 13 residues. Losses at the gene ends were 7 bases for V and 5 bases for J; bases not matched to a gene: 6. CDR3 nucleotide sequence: TGTGCCAGCAAAGAGACAGGGGCGACTGAAGCTTTCTTT. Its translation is CASKETGATEAFF.

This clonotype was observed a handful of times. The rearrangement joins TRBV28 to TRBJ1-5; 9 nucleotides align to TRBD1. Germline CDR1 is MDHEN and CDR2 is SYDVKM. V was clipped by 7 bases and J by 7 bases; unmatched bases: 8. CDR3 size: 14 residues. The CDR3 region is CASNGDRVDQPQHF. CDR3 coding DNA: TGTGCCAGCAACGGGGACAGGGTCGACCAGCCCCAGCATTTT. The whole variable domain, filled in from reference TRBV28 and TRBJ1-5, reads DVKVTQSSRYLVKRTGEKVFLECVQDMDHENMFWYRQDPGLGLRLIYFSYDVKMKEKGDIPEGYSVSREKKERFSLILESASTNQTSMYLCASNGDRVDQPQHFGDGTRLSIL.

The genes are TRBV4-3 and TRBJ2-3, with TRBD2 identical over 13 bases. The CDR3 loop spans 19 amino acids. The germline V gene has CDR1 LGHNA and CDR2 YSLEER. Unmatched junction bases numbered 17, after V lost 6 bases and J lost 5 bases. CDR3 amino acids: CASSQHQGLAGADIDTQYF. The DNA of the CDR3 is TGCGCCAGCAGTCAACACCAAGGACTAGCGGGAGCCGATATAGATACGCAGTATTTT.

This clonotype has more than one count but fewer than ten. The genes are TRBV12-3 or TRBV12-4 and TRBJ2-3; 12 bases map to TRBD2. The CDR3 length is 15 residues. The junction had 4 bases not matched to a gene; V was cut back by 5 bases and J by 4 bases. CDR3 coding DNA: TGTGCCAGCAGTCCTAGCGGGGGGGCCTCAGATACGCAGTATTTT. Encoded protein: CASSPSGGASDTQYF.

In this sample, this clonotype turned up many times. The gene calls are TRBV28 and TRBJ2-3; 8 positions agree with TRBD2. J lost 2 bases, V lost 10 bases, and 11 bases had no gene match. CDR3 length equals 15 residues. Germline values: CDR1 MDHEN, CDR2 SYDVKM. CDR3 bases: TGTGCCACCAAACAACGCGGGGGGTACACAGATACGCAGTATTTT. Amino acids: CATKQRGGYTDTQYF.

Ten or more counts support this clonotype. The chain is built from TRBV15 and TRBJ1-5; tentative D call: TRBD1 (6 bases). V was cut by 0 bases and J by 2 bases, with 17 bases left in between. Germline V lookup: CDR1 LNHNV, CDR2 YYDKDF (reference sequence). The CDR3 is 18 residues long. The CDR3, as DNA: TGTGCCACCAGCAGAGATCCGGGGGACATTGGGGGCAATCAGCCCCAGCATTTT. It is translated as CATSRDPGDIGGNQPQHF.

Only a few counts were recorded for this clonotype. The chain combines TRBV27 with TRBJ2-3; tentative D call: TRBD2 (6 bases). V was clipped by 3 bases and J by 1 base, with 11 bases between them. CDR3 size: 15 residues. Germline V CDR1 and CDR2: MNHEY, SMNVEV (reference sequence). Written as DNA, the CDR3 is TGTGCCAGCAGTTTTGGCGGGACTGGCACAGATACGCAGTATTTT. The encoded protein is CASSFGGTGTDTQYF.

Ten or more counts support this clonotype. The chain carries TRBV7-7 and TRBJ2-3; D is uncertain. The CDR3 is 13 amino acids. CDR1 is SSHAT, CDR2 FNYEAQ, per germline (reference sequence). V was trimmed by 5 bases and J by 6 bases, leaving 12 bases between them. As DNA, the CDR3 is TGTGCCAGCAGCCCCACCCTTTTGGATACGCAGTATTTT. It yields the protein CASSPTLLDTQYF.

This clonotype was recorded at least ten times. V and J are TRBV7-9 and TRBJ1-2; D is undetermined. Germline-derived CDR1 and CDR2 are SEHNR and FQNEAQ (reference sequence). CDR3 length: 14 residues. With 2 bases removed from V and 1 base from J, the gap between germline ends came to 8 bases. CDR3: CASSLLVLNYGYTF. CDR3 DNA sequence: TGTGCCAGCAGCTTATTGGTCCTTAACTATGGCTACACCTTC.

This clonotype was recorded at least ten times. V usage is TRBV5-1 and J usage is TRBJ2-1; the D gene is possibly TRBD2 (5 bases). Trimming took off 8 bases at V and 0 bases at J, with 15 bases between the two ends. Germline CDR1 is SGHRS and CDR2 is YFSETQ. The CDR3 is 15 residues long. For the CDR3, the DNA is TGCGCCAGTGACCCCACGGGAAACTCCTACAATGAGCAGTTCTTC. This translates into CASDPTGNSYNEQFF.